These 13 T cell receptor beta chains originate from one sample sequenced in a study of OX40 agonist ivuxolimab in advanced cancers. Generated by immunoSEQ multiplex PCR, the TCRdb table keeps only in-frame clones and is missing some. This table has 75,000 to 100,000 clones, about 83% appearing once. Sequences were derived from CD4+ or CD8+ T cells sorted from blood, sampled in a trial of the OX40 agonist ivuxolimab. These receptors came from an adult with an advanced solid tumor such as melanoma, head and neck, liver or kidney cancer.

The chain has TRBV15 and TRBJ1-2; 10 bases are a match to TRBD1. The CDR3 runs 17 residues. Per the germline V gene, CDR1 is LNHNV and CDR2 is YYDKDF (reference sequence). The trim removed 3 bases at V and 3 bases at J, leaving 10 bases unmatched. CDR3 in DNA: TGTGCCACCAGCAGCACGAAGGGACAGGGGAATTACTATGGCTACACCTTC. This encodes CATSSTKGQGNYYGYTF.

The chain carries TRBV25-1 and TRBJ2-3, with 7 nucleotides matching TRBD2. Trimming at V came to 4 bases and at J to 3 bases, leaving 7 bases not matched to a gene. In germline, CDR1 is MGHDK, CDR2 SYGVNS. This CDR3 region has 15 residues. CDR3 sequence (DNA): TGTGCCAGCAGTGTATCGGGACTACTTACAGATACGCAGTATTTT. It is translated as CASSVSGLLTDTQYF.

This clone was seen only a few times. V is TRBV6-1 and J is TRBJ1-2, with 8 nucleotides matching TRBD1. CDR1 is MNHNS and CDR2 is SASEGT in the germline V gene. Trimming removed 8 bases from V and 4 bases from J; junction bases left unmatched: 6. CDR3 length equals 13 residues. For the CDR3, the DNA is TGTGCCAGCGAGGACAGGGCGGTCTATGGCTACACCTTC. This encodes CASEDRAVYGYTF.

The V gene is TRBV5-1, the J gene TRBJ2-1; TRBD1 agrees at 9 bases. Germline loops: CDR1 SGHRS, CDR2 YFSETQ. With V trimmed by 2 bases and J by 4 bases, 4 bases remained unmatched. The CDR3 runs to 15 residues. The CDR3 is CASSFRDRGYNEQFF. The CDR3 region has the DNA TGCGCCAGCAGCTTCCGAGACAGGGGGTACAATGAGCAGTTCTTC. The entire variable domain, with the rest obtained from reference TRBV5-1 and TRBJ2-1, is as follows: KAGVTQTPRYLIKTRGQQVTLSCSPISGHRSVSWYQQTPGQGLQFLFEYFSETQRNKGNFPGRFSGRQFSNSRSEMNVSTLELGDSALYLCASSFRDRGYNEQFFGPGTRLTVL.

The V gene is TRBV7-3, the J gene TRBJ1-1; TRBD1 matches at 8 bases. V was pared by 0 bases and J by 1 base, with 7 bases of the junction left unmatched. The germline V gene has CDR1 SGHTA and CDR2 FQGTGA. The CDR3 runs 17 residues. In nucleotides, the CDR3 is TGTGCCAGCAGCTTAACCGCACTTGGACAGGGGAACACTGAAGCTTTCTTT. It specifies CASSLTALGQGNTEAFF.

The V call is TRBV5-1, the J call TRBJ2-5, with 10 bases lining up with TRBD2. Trimming took 0 bases from V and 2 from J; bases not matched to a gene: 1. Germline loops: CDR1 SGHRS, CDR2 YFSETQ. There are 15 residues in the CDR3. The CDR3 DNA is TGCGCCAGCAGCTTGGATAGCGGGGGGCAAGAGACCCAGTACTTC. This gives the protein CASSLDSGGQETQYF.

This clone has just one count. The chain's CDR3 is CASSPLQGGAYEQYF. CDR3 DNA: TGTGCCAGCAGCCCTCTCCAGGGGGGGGCCTACGAGCAGTACTTC. The chain couples TRBV9 to TRBJ2-7; D may correspond to TRBD1 or TRBD2 (7 bases each). V was cut by 4 bases and J by 2 bases, with 16 bases left in between. Germline V gene data show CDR1 as SGDLS and CDR2 as YYNGEE. The CDR3 is made up of 15 amino acids.

The genes are TRBV19 and TRBJ2-5; 12 bases are a match to TRBD1. With V trimmed by 5 bases and J by 14 bases, 6 bases remained unmatched. CDR3 size: 12 residues. Germline CDR1 reads LNHDA; CDR2 reads SQIVND (reference sequence). In nucleotides, the CDR3 is TGTGCCAGTAGTTTCCGGGACAGGGGGCTCTACTTC. Protein product: CASSFRDRGLYF.

This clone came up a few times. The chain employs TRBV5-4 and TRBJ1-1; no definite D call. The V end was cut by 0 bases, the J end by 1 base, with 7 bases between. Germline values: CDR1 SGHNT, CDR2 YYREEE (reference sequence). The CDR3 covers 14 residues. This CDR3 reads CASSLETANTEAFF. The CDR3 coding sequence is TGTGCCAGCAGCTTGGAGACGGCGAACACTGAAGCTTTCTTT.

The chain carries TRBV5-4 and TRBJ2-3, with D perhaps TRBD1 or TRBD2 (6 bases each). The V and J ends lost 4 bases and 5 bases respectively, with 20 bases between them. The CDR3 is 16 amino acids. Germline-derived CDR1 and CDR2 are SGHNT and YYREEE (reference sequence). The CDR3 sequence is CASSATSGGRLDTQYF. In DNA, the CDR3 is TGTGCCAGCAGCGCGACTAGTGGGGGCCGGCTAGATACGCAGTATTTT.

V is TRBV7-3 and J is TRBJ2-1, with a weak D call TRBD2 (6 bases). V gave up 4 bases and J gave up 6 bases, with 10 bases separating them. Per the germline V gene, CDR1 is SGHTA and CDR2 is FQGTGA. The CDR3 has 13 amino acids. DNA of the CDR3: TGTGCCAGCAGCTCGACTAGTGCCAATGAGCAGTTCTTC. This gives the protein CASSSTSANEQFF.

The rearrangement links TRBV6-6 to TRBJ2-7; D unresolved. CDR3 length: 14 residues. Germline CDR1 is MNHNY and CDR2 is SVGAGI (reference sequence). V shed 0 bases and J shed 0 bases, with 6 bases lying between them. The CDR3 loop is CASSYSRDSYEQYF. CDR3 sequence (DNA): TGTGCCAGCAGTTACTCCCGAGACTCCTACGAGCAGTACTTC.

This clone was seen a handful of times. The chain combines TRBV5-6 with TRBJ1-5; unclear D gene. The V and J ends lost 5 bases and 5 bases respectively, with 17 bases between them. The CDR3 runs to 15 residues. The germline CDR1 and CDR2 sequences are SGHDT and YYEEEE. The CDR3 loop is CASRKLDIPDQPQHF. Here the CDR3 DNA reads TGTGCCAGCAGGAAGCTCGACATTCCGGATCAGCCCCAGCATTTT. The whole variable domain, remainder taken from reference TRBV5-6 and TRBJ1-5, is DAGVTQSPTHLIKTRGQQVTLRCSPKSGHDTVSWYQQALGQGPQFIFQYYEEEERQRGNFPDRFSGHQFPNYSSELNVNALLLGDSALYLCASRKLDIPDQPQHFGDGTRLSIL.